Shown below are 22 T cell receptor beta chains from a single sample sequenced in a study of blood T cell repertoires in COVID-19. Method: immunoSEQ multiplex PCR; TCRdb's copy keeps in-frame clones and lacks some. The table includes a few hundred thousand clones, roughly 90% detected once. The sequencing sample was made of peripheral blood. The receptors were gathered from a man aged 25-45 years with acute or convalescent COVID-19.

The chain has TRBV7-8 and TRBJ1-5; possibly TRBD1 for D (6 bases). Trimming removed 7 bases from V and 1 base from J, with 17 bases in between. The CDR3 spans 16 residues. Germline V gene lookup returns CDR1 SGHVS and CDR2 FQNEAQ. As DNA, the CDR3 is TGTGCCAGCACCATGGGGGCAGGAGCCAGCAATCAGCCCCAGCATTTT. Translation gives CASTMGAGASNQPQHF.

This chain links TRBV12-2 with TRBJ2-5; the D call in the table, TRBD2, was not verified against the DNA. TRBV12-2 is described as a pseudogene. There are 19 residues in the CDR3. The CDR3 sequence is CASRLEGGKRERGWDTQYF. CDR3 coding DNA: TGTGCAAGTCGCTTAGAGGGTGGGAAACGGGAGAGGGGATGGGATACCCAGTACTTC.

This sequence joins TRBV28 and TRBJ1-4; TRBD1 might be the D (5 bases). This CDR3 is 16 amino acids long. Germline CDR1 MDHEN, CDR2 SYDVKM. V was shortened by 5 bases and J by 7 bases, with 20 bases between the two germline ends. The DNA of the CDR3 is TGTGCCAGCAGTCTCGAGCAGGGCCTGAGCTCTGAAAAACTGTTTTTT. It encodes CASSLEQGLSSEKLFF.

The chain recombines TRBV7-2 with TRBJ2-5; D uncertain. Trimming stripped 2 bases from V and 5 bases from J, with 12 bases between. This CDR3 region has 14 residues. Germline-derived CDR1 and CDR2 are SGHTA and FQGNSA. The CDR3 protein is CASSLLTDAETQYF. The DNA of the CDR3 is TGTGCCAGCAGCTTATTAACAGACGCCGAGACCCAGTACTTC.

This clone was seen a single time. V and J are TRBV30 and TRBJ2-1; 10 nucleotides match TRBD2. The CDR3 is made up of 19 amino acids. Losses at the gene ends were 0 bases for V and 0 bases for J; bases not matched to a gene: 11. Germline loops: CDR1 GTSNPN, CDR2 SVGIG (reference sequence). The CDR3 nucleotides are TGTGCCTGGAGTGTACGGACTAGCGGACTGCTGAGCTCCTACAATGAGCAGTTCTTC. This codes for CAWSVRTSGLLSSYNEQFF.

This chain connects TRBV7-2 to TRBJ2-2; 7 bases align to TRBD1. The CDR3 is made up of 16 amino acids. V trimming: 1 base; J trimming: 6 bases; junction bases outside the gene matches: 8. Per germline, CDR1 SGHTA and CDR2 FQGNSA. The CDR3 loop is CASSLGVGQYAGELFF. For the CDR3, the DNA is TGTGCCAGCAGCTTAGGGGTGGGACAGTACGCCGGGGAGCTGTTTTTT.

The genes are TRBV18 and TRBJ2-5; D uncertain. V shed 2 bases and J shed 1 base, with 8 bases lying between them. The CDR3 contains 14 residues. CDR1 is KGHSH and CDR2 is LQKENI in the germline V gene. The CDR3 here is CASSPMYSQETQYF. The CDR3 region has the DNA TGTGCCAGCTCACCAATGTACAGCCAAGAGACCCAGTACTTC.

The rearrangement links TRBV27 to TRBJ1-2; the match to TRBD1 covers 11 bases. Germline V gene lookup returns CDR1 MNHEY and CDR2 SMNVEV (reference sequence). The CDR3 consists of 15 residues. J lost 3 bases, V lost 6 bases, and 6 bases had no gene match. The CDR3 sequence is CASRQTGQGDYGYTF. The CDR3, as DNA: TGTGCCAGCAGACAAACGGGACAGGGGGACTATGGCTACACCTTC.

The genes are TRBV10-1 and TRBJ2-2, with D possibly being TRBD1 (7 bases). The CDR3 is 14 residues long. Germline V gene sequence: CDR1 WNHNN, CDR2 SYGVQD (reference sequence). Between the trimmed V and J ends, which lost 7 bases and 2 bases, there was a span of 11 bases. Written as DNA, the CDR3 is TGCGCCAGCATGCAGGGGGGAAACACCGGGGAGCTGTTTTTT. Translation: CASMQGGNTGELFF.

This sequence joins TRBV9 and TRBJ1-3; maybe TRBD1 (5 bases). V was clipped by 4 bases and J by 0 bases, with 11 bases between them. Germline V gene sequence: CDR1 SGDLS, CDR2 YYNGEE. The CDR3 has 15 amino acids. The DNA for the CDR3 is TGTGCCAGCAGCCGGGGCGGGAACTCTGGAAACACCATATATTTT. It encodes CASSRGGNSGNTIYF.

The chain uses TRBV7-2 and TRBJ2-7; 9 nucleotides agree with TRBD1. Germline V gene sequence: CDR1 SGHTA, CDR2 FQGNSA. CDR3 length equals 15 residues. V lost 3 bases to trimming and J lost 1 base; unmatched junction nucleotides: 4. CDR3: CASSFSGTGSYEQYF. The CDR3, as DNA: TGTGCCAGCAGCTTTAGTGGGACAGGGTCCTACGAGCAGTACTTC.

The chain's CDR3 is CASSLTSGRESEQFF. The CDR3 region has the DNA TGTGCCAGCAGCTTGACTAGCGGGAGAGAATCTGAGCAGTTCTTC. The rearrangement links TRBV5-5 to TRBJ2-1; 11 nucleotides agree with TRBD2. Looked up from germline, CDR1 is SGHKS and CDR2 is YYEKEE (reference sequence). The CDR3 is made up of 15 amino acids. Losses at the gene ends were 1 base for V and 9 bases for J; bases not matched to a gene: 6.

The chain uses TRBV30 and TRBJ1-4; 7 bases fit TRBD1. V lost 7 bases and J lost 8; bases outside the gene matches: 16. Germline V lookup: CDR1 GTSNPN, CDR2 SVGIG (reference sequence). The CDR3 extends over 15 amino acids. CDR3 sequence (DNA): TGTGCCTTACTACCCTCGGGACAGCTCCCCGAAAAACTGTTTTTT. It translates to CALLPSGQLPEKLFF.

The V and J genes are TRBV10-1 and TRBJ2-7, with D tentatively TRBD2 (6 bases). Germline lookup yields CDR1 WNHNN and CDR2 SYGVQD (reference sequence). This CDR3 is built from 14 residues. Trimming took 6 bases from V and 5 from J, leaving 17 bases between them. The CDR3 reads CASSPSGLTHEQYF. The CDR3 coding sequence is TGCGCCAGCAGCCCCTCAGGACTAACCCACGAGCAGTACTTC.

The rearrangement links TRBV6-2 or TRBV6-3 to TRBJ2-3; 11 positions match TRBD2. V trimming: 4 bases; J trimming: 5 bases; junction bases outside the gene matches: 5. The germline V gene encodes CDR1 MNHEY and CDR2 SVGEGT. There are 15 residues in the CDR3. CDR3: CASSSGTSGLDTQYF. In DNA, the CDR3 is TGTGCCAGCAGTTCCGGGACTAGCGGACTAGATACGCAGTATTTT.

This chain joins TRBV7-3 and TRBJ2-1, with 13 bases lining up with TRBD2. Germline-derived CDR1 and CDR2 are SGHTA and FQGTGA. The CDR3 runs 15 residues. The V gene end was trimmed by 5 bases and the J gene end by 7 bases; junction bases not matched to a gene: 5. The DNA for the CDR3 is TGTGCCAGCAGCACGGGACTAGCGGGAAGTAATGAGCAGTTCTTC. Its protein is CASSTGLAGSNEQFF.

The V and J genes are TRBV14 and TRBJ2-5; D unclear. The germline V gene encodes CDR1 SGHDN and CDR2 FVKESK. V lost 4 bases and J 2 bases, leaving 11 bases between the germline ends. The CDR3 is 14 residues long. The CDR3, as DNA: TGTGCCAGCAGCCCCCAGGTGGGTCAAGAGACCCAGTACTTC. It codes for CASSPQVGQETQYF.

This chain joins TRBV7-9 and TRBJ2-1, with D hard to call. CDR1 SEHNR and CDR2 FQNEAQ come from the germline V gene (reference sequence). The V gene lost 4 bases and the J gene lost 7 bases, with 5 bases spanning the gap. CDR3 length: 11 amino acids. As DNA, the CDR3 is TGTGCCAGCAGCTGGGCGAATGAGCAGTTCTTC. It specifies CASSWANEQFF.

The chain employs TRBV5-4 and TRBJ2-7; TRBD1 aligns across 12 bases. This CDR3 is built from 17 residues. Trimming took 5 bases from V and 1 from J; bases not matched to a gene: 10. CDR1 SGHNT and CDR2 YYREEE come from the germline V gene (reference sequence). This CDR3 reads CASSSGTGGLKSYEQYF. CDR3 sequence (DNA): TGTGCCAGCAGTTCCGGGACAGGGGGCCTTAAGTCCTACGAGCAGTACTTC.

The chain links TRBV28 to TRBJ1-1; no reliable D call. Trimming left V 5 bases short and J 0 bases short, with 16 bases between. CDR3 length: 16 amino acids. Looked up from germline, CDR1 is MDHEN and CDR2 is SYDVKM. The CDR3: CASSLRVSLMNTEAFF. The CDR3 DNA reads TGTGCCAGCAGTCTGCGGGTCAGTCTCATGAACACTGAAGCTTTCTTT. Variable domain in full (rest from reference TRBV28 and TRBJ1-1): DVKVTQSSRYLVKRTGEKVFLECVQDMDHENMFWYRQDPGLGLRLIYFSYDVKMKEKGDIPEGYSVSREKKERFSLILESASTNQTSMYLCASSLRVSLMNTEAFFGQGTRLTVV.

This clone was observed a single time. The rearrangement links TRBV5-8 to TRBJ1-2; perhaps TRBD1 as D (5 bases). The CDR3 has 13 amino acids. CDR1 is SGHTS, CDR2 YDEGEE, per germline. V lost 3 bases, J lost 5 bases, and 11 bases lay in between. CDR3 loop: CASSSTVKYGYTF. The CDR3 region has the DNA TGTGCCAGCAGCTCGACAGTGAAGTATGGCTACACCTTC.

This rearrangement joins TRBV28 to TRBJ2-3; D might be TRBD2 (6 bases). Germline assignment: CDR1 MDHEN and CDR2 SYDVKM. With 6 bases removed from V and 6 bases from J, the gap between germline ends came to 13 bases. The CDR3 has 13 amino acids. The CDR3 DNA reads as TGTGCCAGCAGCTTACCTAGCGTGGATACGCAGTATTTT. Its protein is CASSLPSVDTQYF.